Described below is a single TCR beta chain sequence and its context. The antigen is not known. Libraries were prepared by immunoSEQ multiplex PCR; TCRdb keeps only in-frame clonotypes and omits some of them. Among 330,000 or so clones listed, around 86% were seen once. This sample was included in a study of cytomegalovirus exposure and HLA in healthy donors. Broader study findings: A few chains tied to CMV proved CMV antigen-specific in vitro. Clusters of TCRs from the first cohort tended to co-occur in the roughly 120 validation repertoires (as a later analysis found). Despite most TCR sequences being rare, some public TCRs occurred in many donors. Researchers counted over 150 TCR beta chains as cytomegalovirus-associated.

Germline CDR1 KGHSH, CDR2 LQKENI. V dropped 4 bases and J dropped 4 bases, with 8 bases sitting between them. The CDR3 totals 12 residues. The receptor comes from a woman aged 18-29 years in good health and CMV-seronegative. Sequencing input: PBMCs. This chain connects TRBV18 to TRBJ2-7, with a possible D match to TRBD1 (6 bases). The CDR3 here is CASSLQGYEQYF. As DNA, the CDR3 is TGTGCCAGCTCACTACAGGGTTACGAGCAGTACTTC.